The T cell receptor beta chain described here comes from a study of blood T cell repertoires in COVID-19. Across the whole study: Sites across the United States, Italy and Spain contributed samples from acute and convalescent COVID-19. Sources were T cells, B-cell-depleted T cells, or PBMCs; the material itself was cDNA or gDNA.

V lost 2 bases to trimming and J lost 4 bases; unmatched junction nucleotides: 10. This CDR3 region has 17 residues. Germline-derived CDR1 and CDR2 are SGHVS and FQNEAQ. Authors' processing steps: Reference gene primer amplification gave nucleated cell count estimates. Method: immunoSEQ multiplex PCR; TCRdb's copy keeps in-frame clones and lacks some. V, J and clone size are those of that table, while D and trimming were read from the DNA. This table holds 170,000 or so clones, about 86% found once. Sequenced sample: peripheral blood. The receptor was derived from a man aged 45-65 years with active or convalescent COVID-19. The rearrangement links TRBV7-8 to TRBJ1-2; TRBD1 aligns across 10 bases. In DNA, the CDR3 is TGTGCCAGCAGCTTACAGGTGCCGGGACAGGGGTCCTATGGCTACACCTTC. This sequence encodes CASSLQVPGQGSYGYTF.